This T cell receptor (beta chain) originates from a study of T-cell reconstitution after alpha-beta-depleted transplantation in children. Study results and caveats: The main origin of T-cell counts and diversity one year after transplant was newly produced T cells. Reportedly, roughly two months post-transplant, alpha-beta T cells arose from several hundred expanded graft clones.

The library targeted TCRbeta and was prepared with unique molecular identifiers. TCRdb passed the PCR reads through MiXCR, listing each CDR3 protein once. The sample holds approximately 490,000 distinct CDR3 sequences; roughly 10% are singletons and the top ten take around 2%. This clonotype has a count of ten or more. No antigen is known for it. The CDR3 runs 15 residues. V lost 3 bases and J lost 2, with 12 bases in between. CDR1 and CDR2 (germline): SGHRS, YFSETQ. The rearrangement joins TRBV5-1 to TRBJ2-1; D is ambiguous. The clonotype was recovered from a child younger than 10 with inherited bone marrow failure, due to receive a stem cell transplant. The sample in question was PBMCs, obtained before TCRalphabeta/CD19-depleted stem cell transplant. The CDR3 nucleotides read TGCGCCAGCAGCTCCTTTGCAGACCCCTACAATGAGCAGTTCTTC. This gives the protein CASSSFADPYNEQFF.